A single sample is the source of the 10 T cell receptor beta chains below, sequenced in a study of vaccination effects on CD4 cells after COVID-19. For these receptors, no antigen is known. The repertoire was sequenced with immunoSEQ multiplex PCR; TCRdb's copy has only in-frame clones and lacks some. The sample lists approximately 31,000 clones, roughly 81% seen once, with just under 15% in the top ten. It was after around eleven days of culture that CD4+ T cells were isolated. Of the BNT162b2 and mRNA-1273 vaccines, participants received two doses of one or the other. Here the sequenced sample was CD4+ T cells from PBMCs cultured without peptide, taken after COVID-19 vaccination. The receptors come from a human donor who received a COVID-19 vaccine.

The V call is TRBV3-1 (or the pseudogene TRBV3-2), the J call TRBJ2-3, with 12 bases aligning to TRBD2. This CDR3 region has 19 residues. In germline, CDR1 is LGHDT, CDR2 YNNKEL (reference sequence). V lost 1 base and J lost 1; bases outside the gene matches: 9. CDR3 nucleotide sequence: TGTGCCAGCAGCCAAGTTCCTAGCGGGAGGGCCTTTGGCACAGATACGCAGTATTTT. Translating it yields CASSQVPSGRAFGTDTQYF.

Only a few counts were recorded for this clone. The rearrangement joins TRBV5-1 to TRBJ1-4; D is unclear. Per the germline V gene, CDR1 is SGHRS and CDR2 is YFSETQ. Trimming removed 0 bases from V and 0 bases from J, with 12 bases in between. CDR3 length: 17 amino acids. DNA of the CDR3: TGCGCCAGCAGCTTGGAATTCGGCTTCTCAACTAATGAAAAACTGTTTTTT. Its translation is CASSLEFGFSTNEKLFF.

The CDR3 nucleotides are TGTGCCAGTAGTATGCAGGGTGCGGGCTACGAGCAGTACTTC. Its protein is CASSMQGAGYEQYF. This sequence joins TRBV19 and TRBJ2-7; tentatively, D is TRBD1 or TRBD2 (5 bases each). Germline assignment: CDR1 LNHDA and CDR2 SQIVND (reference sequence). The CDR3 runs to 14 residues. Trimming stripped 3 bases from V and 3 bases from J, with 12 bases between.

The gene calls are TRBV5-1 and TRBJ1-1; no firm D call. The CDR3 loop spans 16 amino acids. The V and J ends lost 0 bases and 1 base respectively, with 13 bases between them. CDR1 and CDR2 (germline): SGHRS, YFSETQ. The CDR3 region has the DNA TGCGCCAGCAGCTTGGCGGTAGGGCAGCCGAACACTGAAGCTTTCTTT. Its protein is CASSLAVGQPNTEAFF.

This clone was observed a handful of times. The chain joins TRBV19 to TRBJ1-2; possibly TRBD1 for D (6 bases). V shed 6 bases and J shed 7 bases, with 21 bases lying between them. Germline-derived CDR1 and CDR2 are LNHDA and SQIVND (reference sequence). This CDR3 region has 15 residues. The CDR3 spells CASRESRGHLGGYTF. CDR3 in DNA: TGTGCCAGTAGAGAATCGCGGGGACACCTAGGTGGCTACACCTTC.

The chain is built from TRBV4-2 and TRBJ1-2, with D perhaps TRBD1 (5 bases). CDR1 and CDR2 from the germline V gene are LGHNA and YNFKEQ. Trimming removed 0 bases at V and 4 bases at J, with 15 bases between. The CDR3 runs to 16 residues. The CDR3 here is CASSQDGAGQTYGYTF. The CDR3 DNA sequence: TGTGCCAGCAGCCAAGATGGGGCAGGGCAGACCTATGGCTACACCTTC.

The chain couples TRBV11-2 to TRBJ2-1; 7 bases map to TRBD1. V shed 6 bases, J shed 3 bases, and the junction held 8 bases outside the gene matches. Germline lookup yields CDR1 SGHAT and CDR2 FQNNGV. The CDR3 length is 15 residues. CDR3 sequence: CASRSHRGHYNEQFF. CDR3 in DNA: TGTGCCAGCAGGAGTCACAGGGGTCACTACAATGAGCAGTTCTTC.

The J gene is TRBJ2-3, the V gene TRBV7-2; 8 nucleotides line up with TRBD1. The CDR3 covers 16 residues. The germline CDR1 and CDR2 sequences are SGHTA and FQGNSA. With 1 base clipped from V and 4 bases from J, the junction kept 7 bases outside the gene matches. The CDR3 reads CASSLDPGQVADTQYF. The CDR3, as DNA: TGTGCCAGCAGCTTAGACCCGGGACAGGTGGCAGATACGCAGTATTTT.

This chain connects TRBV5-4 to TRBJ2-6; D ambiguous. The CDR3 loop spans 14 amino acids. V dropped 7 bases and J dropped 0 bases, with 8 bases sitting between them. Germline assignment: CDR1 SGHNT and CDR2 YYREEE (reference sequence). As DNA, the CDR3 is TGTGCCAGCCCGCTTTACTCTGGGGCCAACGTCCTGACTTTC. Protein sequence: CASPLYSGANVLTF.

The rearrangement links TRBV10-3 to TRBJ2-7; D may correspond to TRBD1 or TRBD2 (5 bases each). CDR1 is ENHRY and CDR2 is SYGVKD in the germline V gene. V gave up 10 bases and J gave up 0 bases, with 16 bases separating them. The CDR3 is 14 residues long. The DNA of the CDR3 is TGTGCCACCGCAGACCGGGACGGCTCCTACGAGCAGTACTTC. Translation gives CATADRDGSYEQYF.